These 29 T cell receptor beta chains originate from one sample sequenced in a study of OX40 agonist ivuxolimab in advanced cancers. The protocol used for the library was the immunoSEQ multiplex PCR assay. The table was pulled from immuneACCESS by TCRdb, which kept in-frame rearrangements only. Such tables lose some clones; where checked, under half of the loss comes from unresolved V genes, and the rest has no known cause. For this sample the table gives around 94,000 clones, of which under 95% were detected only once. The ten largest clones capture more than 3% of the sample. The sequenced sample was CD4+ or CD8+ T cells sorted from blood, obtained in a trial of the OX40 agonist ivuxolimab. Receptors were obtained from an adult with an advanced solid tumor such as melanoma, head and neck, liver or kidney cancer.

This rearrangement joins TRBV2 to TRBJ2-5; weak D call: TRBD1 (5 bases). The germline V gene has CDR1 SNHLY and CDR2 FYNNEI. There are 13 residues in the CDR3. Between the trimmed V and J ends, which lost 6 bases and 0 bases, there was a span of 8 bases. Here the CDR3 reads CASRDTNQETQYF. Written as DNA, the CDR3 is TGTGCCAGCAGGGACACCAACCAAGAGACCCAGTACTTC.

This chain joins TRBV6-1 and TRBJ2-2; D gene unclear. Looked up from germline, CDR1 is MNHNS and CDR2 is SASEGT. V was clipped by 1 base and J by 4 bases, with 16 bases between them. The CDR3 contains 17 residues. The CDR3 DNA is TGTGCCAGCAGTGAAGGCCGAATTCCTTCGGGCACCGGGGAGCTGTTTTTT. This sequence encodes CASSEGRIPSGTGELFF.

This chain joins TRBV2 and TRBJ1-2; D is unclear. In germline, CDR1 is SNHLY, CDR2 FYNNEI. V dropped 6 bases and J dropped 2 bases, with 7 bases sitting between them. The CDR3 has 12 amino acids. The CDR3 DNA follows: TGTGCCAGCAGGGGGTCGAACTATGGCTACACCTTC. Translation: CASRGSNYGYTF.

Only one count was recorded for this clone. This rearrangement joins TRBV9 to TRBJ1-1; D is possibly TRBD1 (6 bases). Trimming shortened V by 4 bases and J by 4 bases, and 17 bases separated the two germline ends. Germline V CDR1 and CDR2: SGDLS, YYNGEE. This CDR3 has 15 amino acids. CDR3 loop: CASSLGQIPVTEAFF. The CDR3 DNA reads TGTGCCAGCAGCTTAGGACAGATACCGGTCACTGAAGCTTTCTTT.

V is TRBV5-1 and J is TRBJ1-2; D call uncertain. Germline V CDR1 and CDR2: SGHRS, YFSETQ. This CDR3 has 13 residues. V was pared by 0 bases and J by 3 bases, with 6 bases between. Here the CDR3 reads CASSLDSDYGYTF. The CDR3 region has the DNA TGCGCCAGCAGCTTGGACAGCGACTATGGCTACACCTTC.

V gene TRBV6-1 combines with J gene TRBJ1-2, with D maybe TRBD1 (5 bases). From germline, CDR1 is MNHNS and CDR2 SASEGT. V gave up 7 bases and J gave up 7 bases, with 19 bases separating them. The length of the CDR3 is 14 residues. The CDR3 DNA is TGTGCCAGCACCACCGGGGGGGGAGCAGGTGGCTACACCTTC. Its protein is CASTTGGGAGGYTF.

The CDR3 reads CASSAGTDLAKNIQYF. In DNA form, the CDR3 reads TGTGCCAGCTCGGCCGGGACAGATCTAGCCAAAAACATTCAGTACTTC. The V call is TRBV18, the J call TRBJ2-4; TRBD1 agrees at 7 bases. Germline V lookup: CDR1 KGHSH, CDR2 LQKENI. The CDR3 sequence is 16 residues long. V shed 6 bases, J shed 0 bases, and the junction held 8 bases outside the gene matches.

This chain uses TRBV4-3 with TRBJ1-6; 7 bases line up with TRBD1. The ends lost 0 bases at V and 7 bases at J; junction bases unmatched: 6. This CDR3 is 16 amino acids long. CDR1 is LGHNA and CDR2 is YSLEER in the germline V gene. The CDR3 loop is CASSQDIRDSNSPLHF. CDR3 nucleotides: TGCGCCAGCAGCCAAGATATCAGGGACAGCAATTCACCCCTCCACTTT.

This chain links TRBV4-3 with TRBJ2-3, with a possible D match to TRBD2 (5 bases). CDR3 size: 14 residues. CDR1 is LGHNA and CDR2 is YSLEER in the germline V gene. The V end lost 5 bases, the J end lost 0 bases, and 9 bases lay between the germline ends. The CDR3 reads CASSGEFSTDTQYF. The CDR3 DNA reads TGCGCCAGCAGCGGGGAGTTTAGCACAGATACGCAGTATTTT.

In DNA, the CDR3 is TGTGCCAGCAGTAACACCGGGGAGCTGTTTTTT. Amino acids: CASSNTGELFF. The rearrangement joins TRBV7-9 to TRBJ2-2; D is ambiguous. The germline gives CDR1 SEHNR, CDR2 FQNEAQ (reference sequence). This CDR3 region has 11 residues. V lost 6 bases and J 2 bases, leaving 1 base between the germline ends.

Here the CDR3 reads CASSRSGSYNEQFF. CDR3 DNA: TGTGCCAGCAGCCGGAGCGGTTCCTACAATGAGCAGTTCTTC. V usage is TRBV13 and J usage is TRBJ2-1; D possibly corresponds to TRBD2 (5 bases). The CDR3 has 14 amino acids. The ends were cut back, 5 bases at V and 1 base at J, with 9 bases in the middle. CDR1 and CDR2 (germline): PRHDT, FYEKMQ (reference sequence).

The V call is TRBV13, the J call TRBJ2-3, with 11 bases identical to TRBD2. With V trimmed by 4 bases and J by 2 bases, 8 bases remained unmatched. Per germline, CDR1 PRHDT and CDR2 FYEKMQ (reference sequence). The CDR3 runs to 17 residues. CDR3 sequence reads: CASSSLAGGEYTDTQYF. Here the CDR3 DNA reads TGTGCCAGCAGCTCCTTAGCGGGAGGGGAATACACAGATACGCAGTATTTT.

V usage is TRBV19 and J usage is TRBJ1-5; tentative D call: TRBD1 (5 bases). The V gene's germline CDR1 is LNHDA and CDR2 SQIVND (reference sequence). Trimming left V 7 bases short and J 7 bases short, with 14 bases between. The CDR3 runs to 13 residues. CDR3 protein: CASNRREGQPQHF. DNA for the CDR3: TGTGCCAGTAACAGGAGGGAAGGGCAGCCCCAGCATTTT.

The chain employs TRBV19 and TRBJ1-1; unclear D gene. V was shortened by 10 bases and J by 0 bases, with 6 bases between the two germline ends. The CDR3 is made up of 11 amino acids. Germline V gene lookup returns CDR1 LNHDA and CDR2 SQIVND (reference sequence). CDR3 sequence: CATAVNTEAFF. The CDR3 coding sequence is TGTGCCACCGCAGTGAACACTGAAGCTTTCTTT.

The rearrangement joins TRBV7-2 to TRBJ2-7; 10 positions match TRBD1. V lost 4 bases to trimming and J lost 5 bases; unmatched junction nucleotides: 5. Germline CDR1 SGHTA, CDR2 FQGNSA. CDR3 length equals 14 residues. DNA for the CDR3: TGTGCCAGCAGCTCCCGACAGGGGGCCAACGAGCAGTACTTC. Residues: CASSSRQGANEQYF.

This chain connects TRBV10-1 to TRBJ2-1, with 10 nucleotides matching TRBD2. Germline CDR1 reads WNHNN; CDR2 reads SYGVQD (reference sequence). The CDR3 contains 15 residues. V shed 4 bases, J shed 8 bases, and the junction held 8 bases outside the gene matches. CDR3 sequence: CASSGSSGRVDEQFF. In DNA form, the CDR3 reads TGCGCCAGCAGTGGATCTAGCGGGAGAGTGGATGAGCAGTTCTTC.

Comments on this clone: The sample contains more than one DNA sequence encoding this CDR3. The V call is TRBV7-8, the J call TRBJ1-1; no definite D call. CDR1 and CDR2 (germline): SGHVS, FQNEAQ. V was trimmed by 1 base and J by 0 bases, leaving 3 bases between them. The CDR3 totals 13 residues. CDR3: CASSLVVNTEAFF. In DNA, the CDR3 is TGTGCCAGCAGCTTAGTAGTGAACACTGAAGCTTTCTTT.

The rearrangement links TRBV28 to TRBJ1-4; D is undetermined. The CDR3 is made up of 15 amino acids. Deletions cut 0 bases from V and 4 bases from J, with 9 bases between. Germline loops: CDR1 MDHEN, CDR2 SYDVKM. Written as DNA, the CDR3 is TGTGCCAGCAGTTTATGGCGCAGCAATAATGAAAAACTGTTTTTT. Its translation: CASSLWRSNNEKLFF.

The chain employs TRBV5-1 and TRBJ2-7; D gene ambiguous. This CDR3 has 11 amino acids. Per germline, CDR1 SGHRS and CDR2 YFSETQ. V was cut by 3 bases and J by 0 bases, with 1 base left in between. DNA of the CDR3: TGCGCCAGCAGCTACTCCTACGAGCAGTACTTC. It translates to CASSYSYEQYF.

J is TRBJ1-2 and V is TRBV10-3, with D possibly being TRBD1 (6 bases). The V gene lost 8 bases and the J gene lost 3 bases, with 13 bases spanning the gap. The V gene's germline CDR1 is ENHRY and CDR2 SYGVKD. CDR3 length: 13 amino acids. Here the CDR3 DNA reads TGTGCCATCGCAGGGGTCGGTGACTATGGCTACACCTTC. Its translation: CAIAGVGDYGYTF.

The count of this clone is one. The chain joins TRBV12-5 to TRBJ2-7; TRBD2 matches 10 bases. This CDR3 has 14 amino acids. Per germline, CDR1 LGHNT and CDR2 FRNRAP. The J segment lost 1 base and the V segment lost 3 bases, leaving 0 bases of the junction unmatched. CDR3 region: CASGLAGGSYEQYF. For the CDR3, the DNA is TGTGCTAGTGGTTTAGCGGGAGGGTCCTACGAGCAGTACTTC.

V usage is TRBV5-1 and J usage is TRBJ2-7, with 11 bases lining up with TRBD1. Germline V gene sequence: CDR1 SGHRS, CDR2 YFSETQ. Trimming at V came to 4 bases and at J to 7 bases, leaving 16 bases not matched to a gene. This CDR3 contains 17 residues. The CDR3 here is CASSPRLTRDRGWEQYF. The CDR3 nucleotides are TGCGCCAGCAGCCCTCGACTGACCCGGGACAGGGGGTGGGAGCAGTACTTC. The entire variable domain, with the rest obtained from reference TRBV5-1 and TRBJ2-7, is as follows: KAGVTQTPRYLIKTRGQQVTLSCSPISGHRSVSWYQQTPGQGLQFLFEYFSETQRNKGNFPGRFSGRQFSNSRSEMNVSTLELGDSALYLCASSPRLTRDRGWEQYFGPGTRLTVT.

This clone was found once. The chain has TRBV6-5 and TRBJ2-2, with D unresolved. With 6 bases removed from V and 5 bases from J, the gap between germline ends came to 13 bases. Germline assignment: CDR1 MNHEY and CDR2 SVGAGI. The CDR3 has 14 amino acids. The CDR3 nucleotides read TGTGCCAGCAGCTATTTCGGAGTTACCGGGGAGCTGTTTTTT. Residues: CASSYFGVTGELFF.

The rearrangement joins TRBV2 to TRBJ1-3; D may be TRBD1 (6 bases). The CDR3 runs to 19 residues. Germline V gene data show CDR1 as SNHLY and CDR2 as FYNNEI. Trimming took 1 base from V and 0 from J, leaving 19 bases between them. CDR3 DNA: TGTGCCAGCAGTGAAGATCATAACAGCAACAGGGCCTCTGGAAACACCATATATTTT. Protein: CASSEDHNSNRASGNTIYF.

The rearrangement joins TRBV15 to TRBJ2-1; D is perhaps TRBD1 (6 bases). The CDR3 spans 14 residues. Germline loops: CDR1 LNHNV, CDR2 YYDKDF (reference sequence). Trimming left V 2 bases short and J 4 bases short, with 9 bases between. CDR3 residues: CATSRRQGYNEQFF. As DNA, the CDR3 is TGTGCCACCAGCAGACGCCAGGGGTACAATGAGCAGTTCTTC. The full variable domain, rest sourced from reference TRBV15 and TRBJ2-1, is DAMVIQNPRYQVTQFGKPVTLSCSQTLNHNVMYWYQQKSSQAPKLLFHYYDKDFNNEADTPDNFQSRRPNTSFCFLDIRSPGLGDTAMYLCATSRRQGYNEQFFGPGTRLTVL.

The chain has TRBV5-1 and TRBJ2-1; TRBD2 matches 13 bases. Germline trimming cut 3 bases from V and 9 bases from J; bases unmatched to any gene: 9. The germline V gene has CDR1 SGHRS and CDR2 YFSETQ. The CDR3 loop spans 16 amino acids. CDR3 in DNA: TGCGCCAGCAGCTCCGGACTAGCGGGAGTTGGGGGTGAGCAGTTCTTC. Translating it yields CASSSGLAGVGGEQFF.

The chain is built from TRBV28 and TRBJ2-1, with D perhaps being TRBD1 or TRBD2 (6 bases each). The V gene's germline CDR1 is MDHEN and CDR2 SYDVKM. This CDR3 region has 17 residues. With 1 base removed from V and 0 bases from J, the gap between germline ends came to 13 bases. CDR3 protein: CASSLFVGGPSYNEQFF. The CDR3 coding sequence is TGTGCCAGCAGTTTATTTGTCGGGGGCCCCTCCTACAATGAGCAGTTCTTC. The full variable domain, with the rest looked up from reference TRBV28 and TRBJ2-1, is DVKVTQSSRYLVKRTGEKVFLECVQDMDHENMFWYRQDPGLGLRLIYFSYDVKMKEKGDIPEGYSVSREKKERFSLILESASTNQTSMYLCASSLFVGGPSYNEQFFGPGTRLTVL.

The chain employs TRBV7-9 and TRBJ1-2; D gene unclear. Deletions cut 4 bases from V and 13 bases from J, with 16 bases between. Germline assignment: CDR1 SEHNR and CDR2 FQNEAQ (reference sequence). The CDR3 runs to 12 residues. The DNA for the CDR3 is TGTGCCAGCAGCTCCTTTGCGAAATTACGCACCTTC. It translates to CASSSFAKLRTF.

This chain links TRBV7-2 with TRBJ1-3; D not certain. The length of the CDR3 is 15 residues. Germline CDR1 is SGHTA and CDR2 is FQGNSA. Trimming took 1 base from V and 4 from J, leaving 11 bases between them. Here the CDR3 reads CASSLGLGPGNTIYF. DNA for the CDR3: TGTGCCAGCAGCTTAGGTCTGGGTCCCGGAAACACCATATATTTT.